This T cell receptor beta chain was documented in a study of blood T cells in healthy people across ages. Study-wide results and limits: Age showed a roughly linear inverse relationship with TCR beta diversity per million T cells. Long-lived donors exceeded aged donors in naive CD4+ cells and diversity.

The second PCR ran about 6 to 11 cycles with a sample-barcoded 5' primer and J-beta primers. TCRdb re-analysed the 5' RACE reads in MiXCR, keeping a single row per CDR3 protein. Among hundreds of thousands of distinct CDR3 sequences, roughly 64% were seen once, and the ten largest hold 22%. Trimming cost V 4 bases and J 4 bases; bases outside gene matches: 2. CDR3 length equals 15 residues. Looked up from germline, CDR1 is SGHRS and CDR2 is YFSETQ. Notes on this clonotype: The antigen is unknown.

Collection of around 10 milliliters of peripheral blood was performed for each donor. Per-sample PBMC isolation yielded at least 6.5 million cells. The TCR originated in a man younger than 45 in good health. The chain links TRBV5-1 to TRBJ2-3, with 14 nucleotides matching TRBD2. Sequencing was done on a sample of blood. The CDR3 region is CASSKGLAGADTQYF. The CDR3 nucleotides are TGCGCCAGCAGCAAGGGACTAGCGGGGGCAGATACGCAGTATTTT. Full variable domain (remainder filled in from reference TRBV5-1 and TRBJ2-3): KAGVTQTPRYLIKTRGQQVTLSCSPISGHRSVSWYQQTPGQGLQFLFEYFSETQRNKGNFPGRFSGRQFSNSRSEMNVSTLELGDSALYLCASSKGLAGADTQYFGPGTRLTVL.